This TCR beta chain was captured in a study of CXCR4 blockade with PD-1 therapy in pancreatic cancer (dated by TCRdb to between 2018 and 2021). A note on the overall study: Multiplex immunohistochemistry and TCRbeta immunosequencing of resected pancreatic ductal adenocarcinoma were combined in the study with ex vivo slice culture in which PD-1 and CXCR4 blockade were tested. To look at intratumoral heterogeneity, the researchers TCR-sequenced two geographically distinct regions from each of about 6 tumors.

Extracted DNA was used for immunosequencing of TCRbeta CDR3 regions with the immunoSEQ Assay at Adaptive Biotechnologies. The study's processing was this. To measure the absolute abundance of each unique TCRbeta CDR3, the sequences were collapsed and filtered. Clonality was calculated as 1 minus Pielou's evenness, using only productive in-frame rearrangements. Regional overlap tracked the top 100 nucleotide rearrangements across paired samples, with Morisita index comparing paired versus unrelated samples. The immunoSEQ Rearrangement Details tool was used to assess convergence of nucleotide rearrangements onto identical amino acid sequences. TCRdb stores this immuneACCESS table with in-frame sequences only. Part of the clones is absent; in the studies checked, under half of the shortfall reflects unresolved V genes, and no reason is known for the rest. V, J and clone size are taken as reported in that table, and D and trimming were inferred from the DNA itself. The sample contains roughly 15,000 clones, about 72% of them found a single time. The ten largest clones capture about 5.5% of the sample.

Concerning this clone itself: Its antigen remains undetermined. Qualities for individual bases were not recorded, and no much larger clone is one base off.

None of the patients whose archived tumor blocks were used had received neoadjuvant therapy prior to resection. For the preserved-tissue arm, the study drew on 30 to 35 surgical resection samples taken from about two dozen pancreatic ductal adenocarcinoma patients who had not been treated previously. For the resection arm, ten 5-micron curls of FFPE tumor adjacent to the multiplex immunohistochemistry slide were used for DNA extraction. Overall study results and their limits: Only TCRbeta chains were sequenced, so true antigen-specificity overlap of convergent dominant clones remained unconfirmed pending paired alpha-beta single-cell sequencing. Tumors had clonal expansion, with a mean productive clonality of around 0.14 compared with under 0.055 in healthy blood, yet clonality showed no correlation with survival. Amino acid clone frequency correlated strongly with the number of distinct nucleotide rearrangements encoding it, suggesting convergent selection by common tumor antigens.

Taken from the germline V gene, the CDR1 and CDR2 loops are LGHNT and FRNRAP. There are 13 amino acids in the CDR3, from cysteine to phenylalanine inclusive. Here the CDR3 DNA is all that survives: 39 bases in frame from base 1. V is cut by 8 bases and J by 1 base, and the space between the germline ends is 11 bases. The rearrangement combines TRBV12-5 with TRBJ1-1; a weak D assignment points to TRBD1 (5 bases agree). This TCR derives from a human donor with pancreatic ductal adenocarcinoma. What was sequenced was tumor tissue. The sequence in DNA is TGTGCTAGTCGTGGTGGGGGGAACACTGAAGCTTTCTTT. Translation gives CASRGGGNTEAFF.